This TCR beta chain came from a study of OX40 agonist ivuxolimab in advanced cancers. Study in general: Cohort: around 79% men, mean age roughly 60, aged about 23 to 79.

Germline values: CDR1 MDHEN, CDR2 SYDVKM. Trimming removed 5 bases from V and 0 bases from J, with 13 bases in between. This CDR3 region has 15 residues. Points from the study as a whole: Dose levels from 0.1 to 3.0 mg/kg saw CD4+ and CD8+ blood T cells expand clonally by week 6. Also showing low normalized T-cell clonal expansion were some of the nonresponders.

Measured with immunoSEQ multiplex PCR; TCRdb has only the in-frame clones, and not every one. The data show roughly 64,000 clones, 70% to 90% seen once. This clone was seen a single time. Its antigen is unknown. The receptor was isolated from an adult with an advanced solid tumor such as melanoma, head and neck, liver or kidney cancer. V usage is TRBV28 and J usage is TRBJ1-1; maybe TRBD1 (5 bases). Sample: CD4+ or CD8+ T cells sorted from blood, taken in a trial of the OX40 agonist ivuxolimab. The CDR3 sequence: CASSAGSLMNTEAFF. The CDR3 DNA sequence: TGTGCCAGCAGTGCAGGGAGCTTAATGAACACTGAAGCTTTCTTT.